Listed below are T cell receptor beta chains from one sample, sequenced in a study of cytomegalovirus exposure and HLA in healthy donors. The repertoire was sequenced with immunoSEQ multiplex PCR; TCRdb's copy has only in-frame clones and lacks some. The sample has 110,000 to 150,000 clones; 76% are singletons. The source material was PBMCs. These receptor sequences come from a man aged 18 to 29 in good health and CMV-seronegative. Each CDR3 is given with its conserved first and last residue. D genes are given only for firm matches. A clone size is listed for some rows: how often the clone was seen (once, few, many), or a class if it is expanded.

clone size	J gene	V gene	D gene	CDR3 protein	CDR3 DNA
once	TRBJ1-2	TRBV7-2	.	CASSTGIGYTF	TGTGCCAGCAGTACAGGGATTGGCTACACCTTC
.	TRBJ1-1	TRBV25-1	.	CASSPQGVGTEAFF	TGTGCCAGCAGTCCCCAGGGCGTTGGGACTGAAGCTTTCTTT
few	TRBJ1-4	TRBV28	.	CASSQLTLTGLGLFF	TGTGCCAGCAGTCAACTTACTTTAACAGGGTTGGGACTGTTTTTT
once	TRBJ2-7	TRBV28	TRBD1	CASSDWTGTGSYEQYF	TGTGCCAGCAGTGATTGGACCGGGACAGGATCCTACGAGCAGTACTTC
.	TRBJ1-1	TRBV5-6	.	CASSLRGSAEAFF	TGTGCCAGCAGCTTGCGAGGGAGCGCTGAAGCTTTCTTT
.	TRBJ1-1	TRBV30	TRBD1	CAWSRTGGTLTEAFF	TGTGCCTGGAGTCGGACAGGGGGCACGCTCACTGAAGCATTCTTT
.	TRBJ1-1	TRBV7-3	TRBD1	CASSLTSRTGGAFF	TGTGCCAGCAGCTTAACGTCTCGGACAGGAGGGGCTTTCTTT
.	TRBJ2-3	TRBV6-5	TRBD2	CASSSHSGGATDTQYF	TGTGCCAGCAGTTCTCATAGCGGGGGGGCCACAGATACGCAGTATTTT
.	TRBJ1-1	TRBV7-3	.	CASSPPGGTEAFF	TGTGCCAGCAGCCCCCCCGGAGGGACTGAAGCTTTCTTT
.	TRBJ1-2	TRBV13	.	CASSSQSLGYGYTF	TGTGCCAGCAGCTCACAGAGCCTGGGCTATGGCTACACCTTC
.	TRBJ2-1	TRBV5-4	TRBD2	CASSGRVAGGGDEQFF	TGTGCCAGCAGCGGGAGAGTAGCGGGGGGAGGGGATGAGCAGTTCTTC
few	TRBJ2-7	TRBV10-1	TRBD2	CASSESLGGRAYEQYF	TGCGCCAGCAGTGAGTCGCTGGGAGGGAGGGCCTACGAGCAGTACTTC
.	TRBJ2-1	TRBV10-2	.	CASIPQILPYNEQFF	TGCGCCAGCATTCCACAGATTCTCCCCTACAATGAGCAGTTCTTC
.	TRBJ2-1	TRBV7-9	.	CASSFSGQEQFF	TGTGCCAGCAGCTTCTCTGGACAGGAGCAGTTCTTC
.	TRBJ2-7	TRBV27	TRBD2	CASSLSGSYEQYF	TGTGCCAGCAGTCTTAGCGGGTCCTACGAGCAGTACTTC
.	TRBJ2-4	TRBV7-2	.	CASSLVPVLLAKNIQYF	TGTGCCAGCAGCTTAGTCCCAGTTCTTTTAGCCAAAAACATTCAGTACTTC
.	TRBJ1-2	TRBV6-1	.	CASSAGLDRANYGYTF	TGTGCCAGCAGTGCCGGTCTGGACAGAGCTAACTATGGCTACACCTTC
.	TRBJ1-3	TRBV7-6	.	CASSPGGRNTIYF	TGTGCCAGCAGCCCCGGGGGACGAAACACCATATATTTT
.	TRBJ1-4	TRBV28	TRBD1	CASSSEDRVHHEKLFF	TGTGCCAGCAGTTCCGAGGACAGGGTGCATCATGAAAAACTGTTTTTT
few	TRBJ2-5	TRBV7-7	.	CASSPTSGRRETQYF	TGTGCCAGCAGCCCAACTTCCGGGAGAAGAGAGACCCAGTACTTC
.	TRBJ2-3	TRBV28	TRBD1	CASSLGTGAALITDTQYF	TGTGCCAGCAGTTTGGGGACAGGGGCCGCTTTAATCACAGATACGCAGTATTTT
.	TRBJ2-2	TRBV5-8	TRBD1	CASSSRTGRGTGELFF	TGTGCCAGCAGCTCCAGGACAGGGCGAGGCACCGGGGAGCTGTTTTTT
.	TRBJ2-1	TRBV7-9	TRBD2	CASSLGTSGAYNEQFF	TGTGCCAGCAGCTTAGGGACTAGCGGGGCCTACAATGAGCAGTTCTTC
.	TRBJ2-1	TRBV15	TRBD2	CATSRTIAGSYNEQFF	TGTGCCACCAGCAGGACTATAGCGGGATCCTACAATGAGCAGTTCTTC
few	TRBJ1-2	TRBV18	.	CASSPGGDGYTF	TGTGCCAGCTCACCTGGGGGGGATGGCTACACCTTC
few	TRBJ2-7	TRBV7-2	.	CASSLINEQYF	TGTGCCAGCAGCTTAATTAACGAGCAGTACTTC
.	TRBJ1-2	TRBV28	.	CASRTPGGEPNYGYTF	TGTGCCAGCAGAACGCCCGGGGGGGAGCCTAACTATGGCTACACCTTC
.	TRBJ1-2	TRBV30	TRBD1	CAWSGTGGAFNYGYTF	TGTGCCTGGAGTGGGACAGGGGGCGCGTTCAACTATGGCTACACCTTC
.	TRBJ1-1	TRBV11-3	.	CASSLRGGVMNTEAFF	TGTGCCAGCAGCTTAAGAGGGGGGGTTATGAACACTGAAGCTTTCTTT
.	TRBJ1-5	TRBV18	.	CASSPYWTEGNQPQHF	TGTGCCAGCTCACCATACTGGACAGAGGGCAATCAGCCCCAGCATTTT
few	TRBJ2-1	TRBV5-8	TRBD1	CASSSTGGFREQFF	TGTGCCAGCAGCTCGACAGGGGGGTTCAGGGAGCAGTTCTTC
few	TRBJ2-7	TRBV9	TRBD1	CASSAGTGLYEQYF	TGTGCCAGCAGCGCCGGGACAGGGCTCTACGAGCAGTACTTC
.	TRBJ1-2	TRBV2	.	CASRHSGGLPYGYTF	TGTGCCAGCAGGCACTCCGGAGGCTTACCCTATGGCTACACCTTC
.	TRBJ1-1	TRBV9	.	CASSAGGRTLNTEAFF	TGTGCCAGCAGCGCGGGGGGAAGGACCCTGAACACTGAAGCTTTCTTT
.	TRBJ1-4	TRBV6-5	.	CASSSKIYATNEKLFF	TGTGCCAGCAGTTCTAAGATCTATGCAACTAATGAAAAACTGTTTTTT
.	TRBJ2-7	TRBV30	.	CAWSVTGLAYEQYF	TGTGCCTGGAGTGTTACAGGGCTAGCCTACGAGCAGTACTTC
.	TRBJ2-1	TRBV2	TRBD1	CASSRTGQGASNEQFF	TGTGCCAGCAGTCGTACCGGACAGGGGGCCTCCAATGAGCAGTTCTTC
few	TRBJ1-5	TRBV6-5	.	CASSLYVAQGPQHF	TGTGCCAGCAGTTTATACGTTGCCCAGGGGCCCCAGCATTTT
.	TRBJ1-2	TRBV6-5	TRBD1	CASSYLTRTGKYGYTF	TGTGCCAGCAGTTACCTGACTCGGACAGGGAAATATGGCTACACCTTC
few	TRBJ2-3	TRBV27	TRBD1	CASRDRGLRTDTQYF	TGTGCCAGCAGAGACAGGGGGCTAAGGACAGATACGCAGTATTTT
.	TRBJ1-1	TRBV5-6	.	CASSLPVFADTEAFF	TGTGCCAGCAGCTTGCCAGTTTTTGCGGACACTGAAGCTTTCTTT
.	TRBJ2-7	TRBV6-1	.	CASSINREQYF	TGTGCCAGCAGTATAAACAGGGAGCAGTACTTC
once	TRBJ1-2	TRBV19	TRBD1	CASSVHLKGARSNYGYTF	TGTGCCAGTAGTGTCCATTTAAAGGGGGCCCGATCAAACTATGGCTACACCTTC
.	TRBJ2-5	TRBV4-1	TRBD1	CASSQDPTTGEETQYF	TGCGCCAGCAGCCAGGACCCCACGACAGGGGAGGAGACCCAGTACTTC
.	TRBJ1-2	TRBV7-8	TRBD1	CASSPGGRAYGYTF	TGTGCCAGCAGCCCAGGGGGCCGGGCCTATGGCTACACCTTC
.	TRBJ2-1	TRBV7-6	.	CASSLDGTPRLALSNEQFF	TGTGCCAGCAGCTTAGATGGCACACCTAGGCTAGCGTTATCCAATGAGCAGTTCTTC
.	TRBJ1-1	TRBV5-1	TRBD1	CASSAGTGQVEAFF	TGCGCCAGCAGCGCTGGGACAGGCCAGGTGGAAGCTTTCTTT
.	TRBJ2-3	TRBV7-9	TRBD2	CASSLSGATDTQYF	TGTGCCAGCAGCCTTAGCGGGGCCACAGATACGCAGTATTTT
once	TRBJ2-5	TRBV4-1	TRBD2	CASSQAALAGDIKETQYF	TGCGCCAGCAGCCAAGCCGCCCTAGCGGGAGATATTAAAGAGACCCAGTACTTC
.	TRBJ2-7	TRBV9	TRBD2	CASSVEASGRGEQYF	TGTGCCAGCAGCGTAGAGGCTAGCGGGAGGGGAGAGCAGTACTTC
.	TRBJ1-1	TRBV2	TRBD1	CAGDREMNTEAFF	TGTGCCGGAGACAGGGAAATGAACACTGAAGCTTTCTTT
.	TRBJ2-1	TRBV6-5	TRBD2	CASSGRLAGVEQFF	TGTGCCAGCAGCGGTCGACTAGCGGGAGTTGAGCAGTTCTTC
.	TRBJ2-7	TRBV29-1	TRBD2	CSVEGTDSGRAGEQYF	TGCAGCGTTGAAGGAACGGATAGCGGGAGGGCCGGGGAGCAGTACTTC
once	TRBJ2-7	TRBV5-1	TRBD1	CASSLGQGPPDEQYF	TGCGCCAGCAGCTTGGGACAGGGCCCCCCGGACGAGCAGTACTTC